Listed here are 26 T cell receptor beta chains from one sample, sequenced in a study of CD8+ T cells in alopecia areata (dated by TCRdb to 2016 to 2019). What this sample's time point label stands for: baseline before oral tofacitinib. The method was the immunoSEQ multiplex PCR assay. For TCR sequencing, RNA was extracted from every sample and reverse transcribed into cDNA to serve as template. Held by TCRdb, this immuneACCESS table contains in-frame sequences only and omits some clones. Under half of the omission traces to an unresolved V gene where checked; the cause of the rest is unknown. This sample comprises approximately 59,000 clones, more than 40% of them detected only once. The top ten hold roughly a sixth of the sample. The material was CD8+ T cells sorted from blood, obtained at week 0. All receptors come from a human donor with alopecia areata.

The rearrangement links TRBV29-1 to TRBJ2-2, with TRBD2 matching 8 bases. The CDR3 length is 13 residues. CDR1 is SQVTM, CDR2 ANQGSEA, per germline. Losses at the gene ends were 6 bases for V and 1 base for J; bases not matched to a gene: 1. The CDR3 is CSVLAVNTGELFF. CDR3 DNA: TGCAGCGTACTAGCGGTGAACACCGGGGAGCTGTTTTTT.

This clone was observed a handful of times. The chain recombines TRBV7-8 with TRBJ2-7, with a possible D match to TRBD1 (6 bases). The ends were cut back, 3 bases at V and 4 bases at J, with 19 bases in the middle. Germline CDR1 and CDR2: SGHVS and FQNEAQ. The CDR3 contains 16 residues. CDR3 sequence (DNA): TGTGCCAGCAGCTTGGGGGACACCCCCAAGTTGTACGAGCAGTACTTC. Translating gives CASSLGDTPKLYEQYF.

This clone has a handful of counts. This chain uses TRBV7-9 with TRBJ1-1, with 7 bases identical to TRBD1. V lost 5 bases to trimming and J lost 8 bases; unmatched junction nucleotides: 5. Germline-derived CDR1 and CDR2 are SEHNR and FQNEAQ (reference sequence). The CDR3 loop spans 12 amino acids. The CDR3 loop reads CASSPDRAEAFF. For the CDR3, the DNA is TGTGCCAGCAGCCCTGACAGGGCCGAAGCTTTCTTT.

The genes are TRBV29-1 and TRBJ2-5; TRBD1 might be the D (6 bases). The end of the DNA is better explained by TRBJ2-7, so the J call may be wrong. CDR1 SQVTM and CDR2 ANQGSEA come from the germline V gene. The CDR3 totals 12 residues. The CDR3 region is CSVPGHGHEQYF. The DNA of the CDR3 is TGCAGCGTGCCGGGACATGGCCACGAGCAGTACTTC.

V usage is TRBV29-1 and J usage is TRBJ2-7; 7 positions match TRBD2. Unmatched junction bases numbered 8, after V lost 3 bases and J lost 0 bases. The length of the CDR3 is 15 residues. Germline CDR1 SQVTM, CDR2 ANQGSEA. The CDR3 DNA reads as TGCAGCGTTGATAGCGGGCCGGTCTCCTCCTACGAGCAGTACTTC. Amino acids: CSVDSGPVSSYEQYF.

V is TRBV27 and J is TRBJ1-5; D remains unclear. CDR1 is MNHEY, CDR2 SMNVEV, per germline (reference sequence). Trimming cost V 0 bases and J 3 bases, with 9 bases left between them. The CDR3 contains 15 residues. CDR3 sequence: CASSLSLTPNQPQHF. The CDR3 DNA reads as TGTGCCAGCAGTTTATCGTTGACACCCAATCAGCCCCAGCATTTT.

CDR3 DNA: TGTGCCAGCAGTTTAAACAGGGGCCAAGAGACCCAGTACTTC. This gives the protein CASSLNRGQETQYF. The gene calls are TRBV27 and TRBJ2-5, with 7 bases matching TRBD1. Germline loops: CDR1 MNHEY, CDR2 SMNVEV (reference sequence). This CDR3 is 14 amino acids long. V gave up 2 bases and J gave up 1 base; unmatched junction bases: 1.

This clone appeared a single time. V usage is TRBV4-1 and J usage is TRBJ1-1; unclear D gene. Deletions cut 1 base from V and 4 bases from J, with 16 bases between. Germline values: CDR1 MGHRA, CDR2 YSYEKL. The CDR3 has 16 residues. CDR3 protein: CASSQVGVWETTEAFF. The CDR3 region has the DNA TGCGCCAGCAGCCAAGTTGGTGTCTGGGAGACCACTGAAGCTTTCTTT.

This clone came up a few times. The chain joins TRBV29-1 to TRBJ2-2; D possibly corresponds to TRBD2 (5 bases). The germline V gene encodes CDR1 SQVTM and CDR2 ANQGSEA. The CDR3 totals 13 residues. The V end lost 6 bases, the J end lost 7 bases, and 15 bases lay between the germline ends. This chain's CDR3 is CSVVVRVSGELFF. The CDR3 coding sequence is TGCAGCGTGGTGGTGAGGGTCAGCGGGGAGCTGTTTTTT.

The rearrangement links TRBV9 to TRBJ2-5; maybe TRBD2 (6 bases). Germline V gives CDR1 SGDLS, CDR2 YYNGEE. The V end was cut by 3 bases, the J end by 5 bases, with 11 bases between. The CDR3 covers 13 residues. The CDR3 sequence is CASSGGGAETQYF. CDR3 in DNA: TGTGCCAGCAGCGGGGGAGGTGCCGAGACCCAGTACTTC.

The chain recombines TRBV7-9 with TRBJ2-3; D possibly corresponds to TRBD1 (6 bases). V lost 2 bases and J 4 bases, leaving 13 bases between the germline ends. CDR1 and CDR2 (germline): SEHNR, FQNEAQ (reference sequence). The CDR3 is 15 residues long. In DNA, the CDR3 is TGTGCCAGCAGCTTATGGCAGGGGTTCGCAGATACGCAGTATTTT. Translation gives CASSLWQGFADTQYF.

V and J are TRBV27 and TRBJ2-3; TRBD2 aligns across 10 bases. Germline V gene sequence: CDR1 MNHEY, CDR2 SMNVEV (reference sequence). The ends lost 3 bases at V and 2 bases at J; junction bases unmatched: 5. This CDR3 is 16 amino acids long. CDR3 nucleotides: TGTGCCAGCAGTTTCCGGACTAGCGGAAACACAGATACGCAGTATTTT. Encoded protein: CASSFRTSGNTDTQYF.

This clone was seen more than once but under ten times. The chain employs TRBV29-1 and TRBJ2-7, with 13 positions matching TRBD2. The CDR3 is 14 residues long. The V and J ends lost 6 bases and 2 bases, in that order; junction bases with no gene match: 4. Germline lookup yields CDR1 SQVTM and CDR2 ANQGSEA. CDR3 loop: CSVAGLAGTYEQYF. The CDR3 coding sequence is TGCAGCGTAGCGGGACTAGCGGGAACCTACGAGCAGTACTTC.

The rearrangement joins TRBV19 to TRBJ2-1, with TRBD1 matching over 7 bases. The germline CDR1 and CDR2 sequences are LNHDA and SQIVND (reference sequence). V lost 10 bases to trimming and J lost 2 bases; unmatched junction nucleotides: 8. This CDR3 has 14 amino acids. CDR3 DNA sequence: TGTGCCACACGGGACAGCTCGGCCTACAATGAGCAGTTCTTC. Protein sequence: CATRDSSAYNEQFF.

This clone was counted only a few times. The sample contains more than one DNA sequence encoding this CDR3. This chain joins TRBV19 and TRBJ2-2; D may be TRBD1 (6 bases). The V gene's germline CDR1 is LNHDA and CDR2 SQIVND (reference sequence). The CDR3 contains 13 residues. V lost 6 bases and J lost 2, with 7 bases in between. The CDR3 loop is CASRGQNTGELFF. The CDR3 DNA reads as TGTGCCAGTAGGGGACAAAACACCGGGGAGCTGTTTTTT.

This chain links TRBV29-1 with TRBJ1-2; 9 bases agree with TRBD1. V lost 6 bases to trimming and J lost 4 bases; unmatched junction nucleotides: 9. The CDR3 runs 14 residues. In germline, CDR1 is SQVTM, CDR2 ANQGSEA. CDR3 protein: CSVKTGGDVYGYTF. The CDR3 coding sequence is TGCAGCGTCAAAACAGGGGGCGACGTCTATGGCTACACCTTC.

This clone was observed at least ten times. The gene calls are TRBV19 and TRBJ2-4, with D hard to call. The CDR3 consists of 16 residues. V lost 7 bases, J lost 0 bases, and 16 bases lay in between. Germline-derived CDR1 and CDR2 are LNHDA and SQIVND (reference sequence). The CDR3 DNA sequence: TGTGCCAGTACTGAGGATCAGGATTTAGCCAAAAACATTCAGTACTTC. It codes for CASTEDQDLAKNIQYF.

This chain links TRBV25-1 with TRBJ2-5; 9 nucleotides match TRBD1. Looked up from germline, CDR1 is MGHDK and CDR2 is SYGVNS. V was clipped by 4 bases and J by 1 base; unmatched bases: 7. CDR3 length equals 16 residues. The CDR3 DNA is TGTGCCAGCAGTGCCCGGACAGGGGTTTTCCAAGAGACCCAGTACTTC. It is translated as CASSARTGVFQETQYF. Full variable domain (remainder filled in from reference TRBV25-1 and TRBJ2-5): EADIYQTPRYLVIGTGKKITLECSQTMGHDKMYWYQQDPGMELHLIHYSYGVNSTEKGDLSSESTVSRIRTEHFPLTLESARPSHTSQYLCASSARTGVFQETQYFGPGTRLLVL.

The DNA for the CDR3 is TGCGCCAGCAGCCACGAAGGGACGGAAGAGACCCAGTACTTC. It encodes CASSHEGTEETQYF. The V gene is TRBV4-1, the J gene TRBJ2-5, with D perhaps TRBD1 or TRBD2 (5 bases each). CDR1 and CDR2 (germline): MGHRA, YSYEKL. Trimming pared 3 bases from V and 3 bases from J, leaving 11 bases between. The CDR3 covers 14 residues.

V gene TRBV2 combines with J gene TRBJ1-5; 7 positions match TRBD1. This CDR3 is built from 14 residues. Looked up from germline, CDR1 is SNHLY and CDR2 is FYNNEI. V lost 6 bases and J lost 5; bases outside the gene matches: 7. CDR3 in DNA: TGTGCCAGCAGGTTGACAGGGACGGATCAGCCCCAGCATTTT. Residues: CASRLTGTDQPQHF.

The chain couples TRBV7-9 to TRBJ1-1; D gene uncertain. This CDR3 is built from 14 residues. The V gene lost 0 bases and the J gene lost 4 bases, with 9 bases spanning the gap. Germline assignment: CDR1 SEHNR and CDR2 FQNEAQ (reference sequence). The DNA of the CDR3 is TGTGCCAGCAGCTTAGCAGCCCTTCGCACTGAAGCTTTCTTT. Translated, it gives CASSLAALRTEAFF.

This clone was counted a few times. The chain couples TRBV7-2 to TRBJ2-5, with 7 bases aligning to TRBD2. There are 15 residues in the CDR3. CDR1 is SGHTA and CDR2 is FQGNSA in the germline V gene. V dropped 5 bases and J dropped 4; count of bases not matched to a gene: 10. The CDR3 bases are TGTGCCAGCAGCATCACCGGGACTACCGGAGAGACCCAGTACTTC. Encoded protein: CASSITGTTGETQYF.

This clone has more than one count but fewer than ten. The rearrangement joins TRBV5-8 to TRBJ2-7, with 11 bases lining up with TRBD1. The germline V gene encodes CDR1 SGHTS and CDR2 YDEGEE. The CDR3 is 17 residues long. V was clipped by 4 bases and J by 9 bases; unmatched bases: 18. The CDR3 sequence: CASSQVALGTGGLGQYF. For the CDR3, the DNA is TGTGCCAGCAGCCAAGTAGCCCTCGGGACAGGGGGTTTGGGGCAGTACTTC.

V gene TRBV27 combines with J gene TRBJ2-2; TRBD1 agrees at 7 bases. The germline V gene has CDR1 MNHEY and CDR2 SMNVEV (reference sequence). J was trimmed by 7 bases and V by 2 bases; bases with no gene match: 4. The CDR3 loop spans 14 amino acids. The CDR3 loop reads CASSLRGHGGELFF. The CDR3 region has the DNA TGTGCCAGCAGTTTAAGGGGGCATGGCGGGGAGCTGTTTTTT.

The V call is TRBV23-1, the J call TRBJ2-5; TRBD2 is a possible D gene (7 bases). Being an ORF, TRBV23-1 has a function that is uncertain. V was pared by 6 bases and J by 4 bases, with 27 bases between. The CDR3 is made up of 18 amino acids. Here the CDR3 DNA reads TGCGCCAGCAGACTCAATCGGGGGCCGCGGGAGAAGCGAGAGACCCAGTACTTC. It codes for CASRLNRGPREKRETQYF.

This clone was recorded a few times. The V and J genes are TRBV7-2 and TRBJ1-1; a weak D match, TRBD1 (5 bases). V shed 5 bases and J shed 6 bases, with 10 bases lying between them. In germline, CDR1 is SGHTA, CDR2 FQGNSA. CDR3 length: 12 residues. The CDR3 protein is CASSLGGAEAFF. The DNA for the CDR3 is TGTGCCAGCAGCCTCGGGGGGGCTGAAGCTTTCTTT.